A selection of T cell receptor beta chains follows, all from one sample in a study of blood T cell repertoires in COVID-19. Libraries were prepared by immunoSEQ multiplex PCR; TCRdb keeps only in-frame clonotypes and omits some of them. This sample has fewer than 300,000 clones, with approximately 78% found just once. Sequences were obtained from PBMCs or T cells enriched from blood (not recorded which). Every receptor here comes from a man aged 40-55 years who had been exposed to COVID-19. Both conserved end residues are part of each CDR3.

TRBV9 | CASSAGTSGRETQYF
TRBV29-1 | CSVGISGVWEQFF
TRBV12-3/TRBV12-4 | CASSPFTGELFF
TRBV6-7 | CAPGGYQPQHF
TRBV6-6 | CASLLAGGDNEQFF
TRBV7-3 | CASSLPGTGSRNEQFF
TRBV6-1 | CASSEGQVKTGELFF
TRBV6-6 | CASSQRHDSNQPQHF
TRBV11-2 | CASSLANRDKANYGYTF
TRBV3-1/TRBV3-2 | CASSQMSYGEQFF
TRBV30 | CAWSGGRNTGELFF
TRBV27 | CASSLAGVSYEQYF
TRBV24-1 | CATSDTYGTEAFF
TRBV11-2 | CASSLKQEHPYGYTF
TRBV3-1/TRBV3-2 | CASSQRLNTEAFF
TRBV3-1/TRBV3-2 | CASSQGTALTGELFF
TRBV5-1 | CASSGGQPNEPQHF
TRBV19 | CASSEGQGQVDEQFF
TRBV24-1 | CATGAETGAGGDTQYF
TRBV6-5 | CASRAGKETQYF
TRBV5-1 | CASSLSPPVREQYF
TRBV20-1 | CSASDDSGTKDTDTQYF
TRBV9 | CASSVAPRGETQYF
TRBV2 | CASRGQGAWEQYF
TRBV5-8 | CASSFFGPQGRNEQFF
TRBV28 | CASGRTGVSNQPQHF
TRBV2 | CATGQGKTEAFF
TRBV5-1 | CASSLEGGKVGELFF
TRBV27 | CASSLLASGRTRSSYEQYF
TRBV7-2 | CASSTRTSGELAKNIQYF
TRBV11-3 | CASSTSGTTAEKLFF
TRBV5-6 | CASSLGRLSASGSWYEQYF
TRBV27 | CASSFYRGYGYTF